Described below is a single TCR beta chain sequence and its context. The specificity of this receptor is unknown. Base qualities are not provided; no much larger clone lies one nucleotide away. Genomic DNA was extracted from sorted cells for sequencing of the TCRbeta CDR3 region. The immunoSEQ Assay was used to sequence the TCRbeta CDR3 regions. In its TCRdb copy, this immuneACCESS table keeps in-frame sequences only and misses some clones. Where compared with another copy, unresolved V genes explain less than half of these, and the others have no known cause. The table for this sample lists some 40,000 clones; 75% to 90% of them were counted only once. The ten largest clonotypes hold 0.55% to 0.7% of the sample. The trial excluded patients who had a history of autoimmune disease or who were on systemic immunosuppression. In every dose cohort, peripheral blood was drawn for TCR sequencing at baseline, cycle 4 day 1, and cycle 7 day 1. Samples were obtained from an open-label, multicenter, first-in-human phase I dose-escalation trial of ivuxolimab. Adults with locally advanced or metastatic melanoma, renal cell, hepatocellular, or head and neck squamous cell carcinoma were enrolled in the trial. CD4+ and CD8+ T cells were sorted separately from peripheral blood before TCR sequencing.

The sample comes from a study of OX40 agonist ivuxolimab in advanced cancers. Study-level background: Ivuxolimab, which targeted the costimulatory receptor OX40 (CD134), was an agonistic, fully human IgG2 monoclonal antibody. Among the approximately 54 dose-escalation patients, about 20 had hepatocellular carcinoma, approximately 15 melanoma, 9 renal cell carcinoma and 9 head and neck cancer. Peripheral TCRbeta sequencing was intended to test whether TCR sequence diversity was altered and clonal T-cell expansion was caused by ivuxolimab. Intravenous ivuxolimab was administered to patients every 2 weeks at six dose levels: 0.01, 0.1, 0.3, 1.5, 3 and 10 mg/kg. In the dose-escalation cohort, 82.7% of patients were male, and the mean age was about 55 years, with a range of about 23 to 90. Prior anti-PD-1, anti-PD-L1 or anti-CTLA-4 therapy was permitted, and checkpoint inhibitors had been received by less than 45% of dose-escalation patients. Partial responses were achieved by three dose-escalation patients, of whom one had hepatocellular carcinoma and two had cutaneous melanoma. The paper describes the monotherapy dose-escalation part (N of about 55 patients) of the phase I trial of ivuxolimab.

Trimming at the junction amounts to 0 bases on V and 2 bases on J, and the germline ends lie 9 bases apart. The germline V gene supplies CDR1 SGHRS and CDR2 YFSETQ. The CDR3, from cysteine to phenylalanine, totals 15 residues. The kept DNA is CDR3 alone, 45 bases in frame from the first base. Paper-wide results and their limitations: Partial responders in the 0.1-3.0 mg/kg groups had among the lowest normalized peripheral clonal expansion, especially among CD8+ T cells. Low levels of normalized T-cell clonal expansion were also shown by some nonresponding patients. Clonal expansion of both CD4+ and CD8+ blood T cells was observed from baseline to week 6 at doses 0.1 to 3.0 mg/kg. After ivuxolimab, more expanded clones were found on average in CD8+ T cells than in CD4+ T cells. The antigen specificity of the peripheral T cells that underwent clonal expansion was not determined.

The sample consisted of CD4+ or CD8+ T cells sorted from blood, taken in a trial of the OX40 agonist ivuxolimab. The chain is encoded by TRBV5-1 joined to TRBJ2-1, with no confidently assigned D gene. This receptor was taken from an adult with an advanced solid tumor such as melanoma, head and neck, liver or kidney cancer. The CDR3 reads CASSLVRATYNEQFF. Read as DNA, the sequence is TGCGCCAGCAGCTTGGTTCGGGCGACCTACAATGAGCAGTTCTTC.